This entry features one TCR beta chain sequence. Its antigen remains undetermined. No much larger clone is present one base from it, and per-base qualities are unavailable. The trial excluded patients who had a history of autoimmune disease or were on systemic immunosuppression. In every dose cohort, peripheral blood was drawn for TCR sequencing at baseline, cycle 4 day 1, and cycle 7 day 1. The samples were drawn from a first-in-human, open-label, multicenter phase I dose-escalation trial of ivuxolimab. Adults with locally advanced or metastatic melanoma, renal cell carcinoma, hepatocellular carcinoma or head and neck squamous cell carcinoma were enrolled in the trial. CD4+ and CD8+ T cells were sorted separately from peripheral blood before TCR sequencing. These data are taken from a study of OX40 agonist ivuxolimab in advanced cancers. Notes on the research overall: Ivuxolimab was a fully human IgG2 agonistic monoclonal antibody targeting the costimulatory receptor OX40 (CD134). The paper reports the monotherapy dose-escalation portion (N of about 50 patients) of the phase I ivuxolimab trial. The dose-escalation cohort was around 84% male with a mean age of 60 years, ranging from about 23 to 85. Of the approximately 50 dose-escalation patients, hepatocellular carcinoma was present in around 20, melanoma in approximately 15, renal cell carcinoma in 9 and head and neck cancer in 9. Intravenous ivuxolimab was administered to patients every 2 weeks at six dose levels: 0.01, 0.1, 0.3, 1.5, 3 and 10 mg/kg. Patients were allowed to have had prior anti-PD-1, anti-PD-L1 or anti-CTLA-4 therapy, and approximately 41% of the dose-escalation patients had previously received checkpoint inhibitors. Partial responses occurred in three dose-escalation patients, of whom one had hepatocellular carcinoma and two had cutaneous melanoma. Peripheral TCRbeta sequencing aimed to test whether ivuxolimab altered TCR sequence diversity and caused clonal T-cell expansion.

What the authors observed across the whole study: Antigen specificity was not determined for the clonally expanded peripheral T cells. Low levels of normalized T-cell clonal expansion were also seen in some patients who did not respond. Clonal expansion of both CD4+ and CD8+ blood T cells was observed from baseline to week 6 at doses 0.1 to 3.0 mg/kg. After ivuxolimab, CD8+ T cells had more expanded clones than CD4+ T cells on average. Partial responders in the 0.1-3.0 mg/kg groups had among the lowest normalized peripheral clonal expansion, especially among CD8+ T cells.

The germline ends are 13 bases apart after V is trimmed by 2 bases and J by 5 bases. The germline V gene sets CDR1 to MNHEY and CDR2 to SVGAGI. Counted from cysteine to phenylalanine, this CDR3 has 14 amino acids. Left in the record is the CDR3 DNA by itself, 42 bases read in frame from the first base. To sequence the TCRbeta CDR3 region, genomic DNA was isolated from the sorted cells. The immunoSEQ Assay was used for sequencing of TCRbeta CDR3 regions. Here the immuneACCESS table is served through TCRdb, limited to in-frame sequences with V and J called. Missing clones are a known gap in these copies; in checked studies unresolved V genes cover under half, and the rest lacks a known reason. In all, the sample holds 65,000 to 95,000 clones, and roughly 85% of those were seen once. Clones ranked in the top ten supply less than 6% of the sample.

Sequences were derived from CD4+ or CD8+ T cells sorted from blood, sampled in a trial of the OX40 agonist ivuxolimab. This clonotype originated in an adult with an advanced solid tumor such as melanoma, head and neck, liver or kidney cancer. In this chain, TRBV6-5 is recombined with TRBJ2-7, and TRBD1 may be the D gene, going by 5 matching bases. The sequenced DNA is TGTGCCAGCAGTTACCCGGGCAGGGTCCACGAGCAGTACTTC. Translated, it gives CASSYPGRVHEQYF.